This T cell receptor (beta chain) was captured by sequencing in a study of cytomegalovirus exposure and HLA in healthy donors. About the research overall: Later, an analysis reported that the 120 or so validation repertoires had used the same platform as the roughly 660 first-cohort repertoires.

Trimming cost V 0 bases and J 1 base, with 11 bases left between them. The germline V gene encodes CDR1 SGHDT and CDR2 YYEEEE. CDR3 length: 17 amino acids. This table comes from immunoSEQ multiplex PCR, and its TCRdb copy is limited to in-frame clones, with some not included. This sample carries fewer than 150,000 clones, approximately 86% of them seen once, and the ten largest clones take 7.9%. Concerning this clone itself: Its antigen is unidentified.

Notes on the study in general: In the 120 or so validation repertoires, more than 85% of cluster scores exceeded 0, per a later analysis. Generally TCR sequences proved uncommon, though certain public TCRs appeared in numerous donors.

The V gene is TRBV5-6, the J gene TRBJ1-6; a weak D match, TRBD1 (5 bases). The TCR comes from a woman younger than 30 in good health and CMV-seropositive. Sequencing input: PBMCs. The chain's CDR3 is CASSLGGAGSYNSPLHF. CDR3 DNA: TGTGCCAGCAGCTTGGGTGGGGCAGGTTCCTATAATTCACCCCTCCACTTT.